This T cell receptor (beta chain) comes out of a study of T cells in tumors after PD-1 blockade. At the level of the study: No patient had prior checkpoint blockade, systemic immunosuppression, or radiotherapy within 4 weeks. Each patient got pembrolizumab 200 mg every 3 weeks or cemiplimab 350 mg every 2 weeks. Study-wide points: Blood contained 35% to 50% of the tumor's TCR clonotypes.

Measured with immunoSEQ multiplex PCR; TCRdb has only the in-frame clones, and not every one. The sample has more than 40,000 clones; roughly 80% are singletons. Tumor or blood genomic DNA was sequenced, with inputs of roughly 550 ng to 6,500 ng. Of note for this clone: The antigen is undetermined.

The sequence derives from a human donor with advanced basal cell or squamous cell carcinoma (not recorded which). The specimen was PBMCs, collected before anti-PD-1 therapy.

The CDR3: CASLVGEGYPSTDTQYF. The CDR3, as DNA: TGTGCCAGCCTGGTGGGGGAGGGATATCCTAGCACAGATACGCAGTATTTT. V is TRBV28 and J is TRBJ2-3, with 7 bases lining up with TRBD2. Germline CDR1 reads MDHEN; CDR2 reads SYDVKM. V was pared by 8 bases and J by 0 bases, with 14 bases of the junction left unmatched. CDR3 size: 17 residues.